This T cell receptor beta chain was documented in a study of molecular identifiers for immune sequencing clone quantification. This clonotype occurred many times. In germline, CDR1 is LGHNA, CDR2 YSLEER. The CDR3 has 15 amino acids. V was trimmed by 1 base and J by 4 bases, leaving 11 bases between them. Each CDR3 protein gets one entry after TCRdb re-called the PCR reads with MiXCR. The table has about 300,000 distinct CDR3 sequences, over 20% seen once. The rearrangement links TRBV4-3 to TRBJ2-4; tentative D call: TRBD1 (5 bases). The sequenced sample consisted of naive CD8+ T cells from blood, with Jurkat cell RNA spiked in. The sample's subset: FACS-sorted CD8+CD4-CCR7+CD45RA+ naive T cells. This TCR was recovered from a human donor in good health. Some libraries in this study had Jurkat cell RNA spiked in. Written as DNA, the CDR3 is TGCGCCAGCAGCCAAGTGATCCAGGGTAAAAACATTCAGTACTTC. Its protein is CASSQVIQGKNIQYF.